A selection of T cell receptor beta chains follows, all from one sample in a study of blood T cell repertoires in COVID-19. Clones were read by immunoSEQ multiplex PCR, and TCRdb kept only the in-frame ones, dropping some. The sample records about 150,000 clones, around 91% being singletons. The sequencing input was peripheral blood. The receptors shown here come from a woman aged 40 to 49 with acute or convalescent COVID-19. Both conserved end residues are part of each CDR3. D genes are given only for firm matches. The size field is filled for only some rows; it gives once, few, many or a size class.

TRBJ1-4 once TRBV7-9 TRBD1 CASSRDRGTNEKLFF TGTGCCAGCAGCCGGGACAGGGGGACTAATGAAAAACTGTTTTTT
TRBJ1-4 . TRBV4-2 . CASSQEPFQGRNEKLFF TGTGCCAGCAGCCAAGAACCGTTTCAGGGGCGGAATGAAAAACTGTTTTTT
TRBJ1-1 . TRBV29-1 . CSAAGQQNTEAFF TGCAGCGCCGCGGGCCAGCAGAACACTGAAGCTTTCTTT
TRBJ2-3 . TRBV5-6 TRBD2 CASRYGLAGGRTDTQYF TGTGCCAGCAGGTATGGACTAGCGGGCGGTAGGACAGATACGCAGTATTTT
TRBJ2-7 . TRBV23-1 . CASSQSGGYEQYF TGCGCCAGCAGTCAATCAGGGGGCTACGAGCAGTACTTC
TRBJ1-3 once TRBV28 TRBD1 CASSPGTVLHTIYF TGTGCCAGCAGTCCCGGGACAGTCCTCCACACCATATATTTT
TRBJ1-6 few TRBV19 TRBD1 CASSRDRGNSPLHF TGTGCCAGTAGTAGGGACAGGGGGAATTCACCCCTCCACTTT
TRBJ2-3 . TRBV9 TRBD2 CASSPGLAGGEDTQYF TGTGCCAGCAGCCCAGGACTAGCGGGAGGTGAAGATACGCAGTATTTT
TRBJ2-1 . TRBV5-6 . CASSFTGTLSSYNEQFF TGTGCCAGCAGCTTCACAGGGACCCTTAGCTCCTACAATGAGCAGTTCTTC
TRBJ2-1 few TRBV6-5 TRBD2 CASSYGTTYNEQFF TGTGCCAGCAGTTACGGGACTACCTACAATGAGCAGTTCTTC
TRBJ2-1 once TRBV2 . CASSEIGPVGASYNEQFF TGTGCCAGCAGTGAAATCGGCCCGGTGGGGGCCTCATACAATGAGCAGTTCTTC
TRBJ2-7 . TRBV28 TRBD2 CASSGRGGTEQYF TGTGCCAGCAGTGGGCGGGGGGGGACCGAGCAGTACTTC
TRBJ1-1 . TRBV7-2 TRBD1 CASSLATGMNTEAFF TGTGCCAGCAGCTTGGCGACAGGGATGAACACTGAAGCTTTCTTT
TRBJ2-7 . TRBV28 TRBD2 CASRDRGLARSSYEQYF TGTGCCAGCAGGGACAGAGGACTAGCGAGAAGCTCCTACGAGCAGTACTTC
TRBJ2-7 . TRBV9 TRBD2 CASSVGSTSGSYEQYF TGTGCCAGCAGCGTAGGTAGTACTAGCGGATCCTACGAGCAGTACTTC